This is a list of T cell receptor beta chains from one sample in a study of sequential checkpoint blockade in melanoma. The method was immunoSEQ multiplex PCR; TCRdb's version includes in-frame clones alone and lacks a portion of them. Of 1,500 to 2,000 clones listed, around 20% were seen once; the top ten hold 7% to 10%. Sequencing used tumor tissue (inferred from file names), obtained from a patient given nivolumab and ipilimumab in sequence. Receptors originate from a human donor with melanoma. Both conserved end residues are part of each CDR3. D genes are given only for firm matches. Clone size is shown for a subset of rows, as once, few, many or a class of expanded clone.

>TRBJ1-6|TRBD1|TRBV5-1|15|-
CASSFGQGVNSPLHF
TGCGCCAGCAGCTTTGGACAGGGAGTAAATTCACCCCTCCACTTT
>TRBJ1-1|TRBD1|TRBV5-1|17|-
CASSYVPGQGRNTEAFF
TGCGCCAGCAGCTACGTCCCGGGACAGGGGCGGAACACTGAAGCTTTCTTT
>TRBJ1-5|-|TRBV30|15|few
CAWNPRGSSNQPQHF
TGTGCCTGGAACCCACGGGGGTCCAGCAATCAGCCCCAGCATTTT
>TRBJ2-3|-|TRBV29-1|14|-
CSVETLQGWDTQYF
TGCAGCGTTGAAACACTCCAAGGTTGGGATACGCAGTATTTT
>TRBJ1-5|-|TRBV19|14|-
CASCLRGGNQPQHF
TGTGCCAGTTGTCTTCGTGGGGGGAATCAGCCCCAGCATTTT
>TRBJ1-6|-|TRBV5-1|14|-
CASSLGPGLSPLHF
TGCGCCAGCAGCTTGGGACCGGGCTTGTCACCCCTCCACTTT
>TRBJ2-7|TRBD2|TRBV11-3|16|few
CASSLGSGGPIYEQYF
TGTGCCAGCAGCTTGGGTAGCGGGGGGCCTATCTACGAGCAGTACTTC
>TRBJ2-7|-|TRBV11-3|16|medium-sized
CASSRFPGENSYEQYF
TGTGCCAGCAGCCGCTTTCCCGGAGAGAACTCCTACGAGCAGTACTTC
>TRBJ1-4|-|TRBV6-8|12|large
CASSPPTGELFF
TGTGCCAGCAGTCCGCCGACAGGCGAACTGTTTTTT
>TRBJ1-2|-|TRBV11-3|14|medium-sized
CASSLDRRQSGYTF
TGTGCCAGCAGCTTGGACAGAAGACAGAGTGGCTACACCTTC
>TRBJ2-2|-|TRBV9|13|-
CASSLGQTGELFF
TGTGCCAGCAGTTTGGGCCAAACCGGGGAGCTGTTTTTT
>TRBJ2-7|-|TRBV9|12|medium-sized
CASSEGFTEQYF
TGTGCCAGCAGTGAAGGGTTCACCGAGCAGTACTTC
>TRBJ2-3|-|TRBV7-6|17|-
CASRPEGDPITTDTQYF
TGTGCCAGCAGGCCAGAGGGGGACCCGATAACCACAGATACGCAGTATTTT
>TRBJ2-1|-|TRBV9|14|-
CASSPGTHSNEQFF
TGTGCCAGCAGCCCGGGGACACACAGCAATGAGCAGTTCTTC
>TRBJ2-1|TRBD2|TRBV6-8|17|large
CASSYPRGAGGPNEQFF
TGTGCCAGCAGTTACCCGAGGGGGGCGGGGGGCCCTAATGAGCAGTTCTTC
>TRBJ2-5|-|TRBV11-3|15|medium-sized
CASSLVGGPGETQYF
TGTGCCAGCAGCTTAGTCGGGGGGCCAGGGGAGACCCAGTACTTC
>TRBJ2-7|TRBD1|TRBV11-3|15|medium-sized
CASSSLDRGDYEQYF
TGTGCCAGCAGCTCCCTTGACAGGGGGGACTACGAGCAGTACTTC
>TRBJ2-5|-|TRBV9|14|medium-sized
CASSVGWREATQYF
TGTGCCAGCAGCGTAGGGTGGCGCGAGGCGACCCAGTACTTC
>TRBJ1-4|TRBD1|TRBV5-1|14|-
CASAPEGGGEKLFF
TGCGCCAGCGCCCCTGAAGGGGGCGGTGAAAAACTGTTTTTT
>TRBJ2-6|TRBD1|TRBV6-8|16|medium-sized
CAISDRAVGGANVLTF
TGTGCCATATCGGACAGGGCCGTAGGGGGGGCCAACGTCCTGACTTTC
>TRBJ1-3|-|TRBV30|16|few
CAWSPRQASSGNTIYF
TGTGCCTGGAGTCCGAGACAGGCCAGCTCTGGAAACACCATATATTTT
>TRBJ2-1|-|TRBV11-3|15|medium-sized
CASSSRDGSYNEQFF
TGTGCCAGCAGCTCCAGGGACGGGTCCTACAATGAGCAGTTCTTC
>TRBJ2-7|TRBD2|TRBV11-3|14|medium-sized
CASSLEAGAYEQYF
TGTGCCAGCAGCTTGGAAGCGGGGGCTTACGAGCAGTACTTC
>TRBJ1-2|-|TRBV28|15|few
CASSFRGQGRGGYTF
TGTGCCAGCAGTTTTCGGGGCCAGGGGCGGGGTGGCTACACCTTC
>TRBJ1-1|TRBD1|TRBV6-8|14|-
CAISKGQGNTEAFF
TGTGCCATCAGTAAGGGACAGGGGAACACTGAAGCTTTCTTT
>TRBJ1-2|-|TRBV5-1|14|-
CASSLALSGTGYTF
TGCGCCAGCAGCTTGGCCCTCTCCGGAACCGGCTACACCTTC
>TRBJ1-5|-|TRBV28|14|few
CASNLRQGGQPQHF
TGTGCCAGCAACCTTCGGCAGGGAGGTCAGCCCCAGCATTTT
>TRBJ2-3|TRBD1|TRBV28|16|few
CASSFLQTGVADTQYF
TGTGCCAGCAGTTTCCTGCAGACAGGGGTGGCAGATACGCAGTATTTT
>TRBJ2-5|-|TRBV11-3|14|medium-sized
CASSRKGQGQTQYF
TGTGCCAGCAGCAGAAAGGGGCAGGGACAGACCCAGTACTTC
>TRBJ2-7|-|TRBV28|13|-
CASSLTSGREQYF
TGTGCCAGCAGTTTAACGTCAGGGCGCGAGCAGTACTTC
>TRBJ1-2|-|TRBV30|14|few
CAGQVGGPLYGYTF
TGTGCCGGGCAAGTGGGAGGGCCCCTATATGGCTACACCTTC
>TRBJ1-1|-|TRBV6-8|14|large
CASSPRDRNTEAFF
TGTGCCAGCAGTCCTCGCGACCGTAACACTGAAGCTTTCTTT
>TRBJ2-5|-|TRBV14|15|-
CASSVGLIRQETQYF
TGTGCCAGCAGCGTCGGACTTATTAGACAAGAGACCCAGTACTTC
>TRBJ1-4|-|TRBV6-8|17|few
CASRIQPPPGGPEKLFF
TGTGCCAGCAGAATACAGCCCCCACCCGGGGGCCCTGAAAAACTGTTTTTT
>TRBJ2-7|TRBD1|TRBV11-3|15|medium-sized
CASSAIRDRSYEQYF
TGTGCCAGCAGCGCTATCCGGGACAGGAGCTACGAGCAGTACTTC
>TRBJ2-1|TRBD1|TRBV4-1|18|-
CASSQVPGGADSYNEQFF
TGCGCCAGCAGCCAAGTACCAGGGGGCGCAGACTCCTACAATGAGCAGTTCTTC
>TRBJ1-2|-|TRBV19|12|-
CASGDGDYGYTF
TGTGCCAGCGGAGACGGCGACTATGGCTACACCTTC
>TRBJ1-5|TRBD1|TRBV6-8|14|-
CASSPDRVNQPQHF
TGTGCCAGCAGCCCGGACAGGGTCAATCAGCCCCAGCATTTT
>TRBJ1-5|-|TRBV28|19|-
CASSLTLAGGRYSNQPQHF
TGTGCCAGCAGTTTAACTCTCGCTGGGGGGCGATATAGCAATCAGCCCCAGCATTTT
>TRBJ2-4|TRBD1|TRBV5-1|14|-
CASSLGTGGNIQYF
TGCGCCAGCAGTTTGGGGACAGGGGGGAACATTCAGTACTTC
>TRBJ2-3|TRBD2|TRBV9|13|few
CASGLADTDTQYF
TGTGCCAGCGGACTAGCGGACACAGATACGCAGTATTTT
>TRBJ1-1|-|TRBV14|16|-
CASSQDRKTGNTEAFF
TGTGCCAGCAGCCAAGATCGTAAGACGGGGAACACTGAAGCTTTCTTT
>TRBJ2-7|TRBD1|TRBV5-1|15|-
CASSLDSGTGKEQYF
TGCGCCAGCAGCTTGGATTCCGGGACAGGTAAAGAGCAGTACTTC
>TRBJ1-2|-|TRBV6-8|12|few
CAISEGSYGYTF
TGTGCCATCAGCGAAGGTTCCTACGGCTACACCTTC